This T cell receptor (beta chain) stems from a study of T cell repertoires in cytomegalovirus infection. Overall study context: Both CMV infection and a matching HLA type were indicated by public TCR beta signatures.

Regarding the study as a whole: There were HLA-C-restricted CMV-specific TCR beta clonotypes dominating the ex vivo response. Carriers of CMV plus the relevant HLA were identified by cumulative public TCR beta family frequency.

Looked up from germline, CDR1 is SGHDN and CDR2 is FVKESK. This CDR3 region has 10 residues. Using its own MiXCR run on the reads, TCRdb lists one record per CDR3 protein. The sample includes about 230,000 distinct CDR3 sequences, under 25% of them seen just once. Worth noting for this clonotype: Its antigen remains unidentified. A junction boundary mismatches the germline segment, possibly from a read error.

The V and J genes are TRBV14 and TRBJ2-5; D unresolved. The sequenced material came from CD8+ T cells from PBMCs. This clonotype originated in a human donor in good health (CMV status not recorded). Some clones in this sample may be carry-over from other donors' samples. The CDR3 coding sequence is TGTGCCAGCACCCAAGAGACCCAGTACTTC. Translation: CASTQETQYF.